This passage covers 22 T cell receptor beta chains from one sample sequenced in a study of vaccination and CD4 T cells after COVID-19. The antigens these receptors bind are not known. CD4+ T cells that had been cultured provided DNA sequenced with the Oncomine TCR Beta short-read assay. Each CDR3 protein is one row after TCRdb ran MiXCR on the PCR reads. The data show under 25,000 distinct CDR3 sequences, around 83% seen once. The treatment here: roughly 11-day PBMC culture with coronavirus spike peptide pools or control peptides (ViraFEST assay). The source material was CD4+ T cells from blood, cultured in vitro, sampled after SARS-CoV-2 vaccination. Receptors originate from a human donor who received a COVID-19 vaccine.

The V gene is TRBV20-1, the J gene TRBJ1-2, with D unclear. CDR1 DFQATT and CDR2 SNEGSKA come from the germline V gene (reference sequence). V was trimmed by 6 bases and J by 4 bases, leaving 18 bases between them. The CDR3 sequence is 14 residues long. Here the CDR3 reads CSANSPADFYGYTF. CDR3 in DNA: TGCAGTGCCAACAGCCCTGCAGATTTCTATGGCTACACCTTC.

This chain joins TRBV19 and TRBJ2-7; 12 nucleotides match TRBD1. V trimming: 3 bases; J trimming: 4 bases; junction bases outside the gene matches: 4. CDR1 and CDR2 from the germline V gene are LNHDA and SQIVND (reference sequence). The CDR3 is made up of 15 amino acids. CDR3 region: CASSIPGQGAYEQYF. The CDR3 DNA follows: TGTGCCAGTAGTATCCCGGGACAGGGGGCATACGAGCAGTACTTC. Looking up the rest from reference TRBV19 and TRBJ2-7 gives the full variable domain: DGGITQSPKYLFRKEGQNVTLSCEQNLNHDAMYWYRQDPGQGLRLIYYSQIVNDFQKGDIAEGYSVSREKKESFPLTVTSAQKNPTAFYLCASSIPGQGAYEQYFGPGTRLTVT.

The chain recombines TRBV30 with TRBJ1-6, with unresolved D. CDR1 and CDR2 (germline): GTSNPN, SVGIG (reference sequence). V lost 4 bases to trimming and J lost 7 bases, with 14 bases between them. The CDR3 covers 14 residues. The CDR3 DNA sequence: TGTGCCTGGAATGAAGATTACTTGAATTCACCCCTCCACTTT. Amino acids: CAWNEDYLNSPLHF. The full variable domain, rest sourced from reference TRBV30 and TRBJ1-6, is SQTIHQWPATLVQPVGSPLSLECTVEGTSNPNLYWYRQAAGRGLQLLFYSVGIGQISSEVPQNLSASRPQDRQFILSSKKLLLSDSGFYLCAWNEDYLNSPLHFGNGTRLTVT.

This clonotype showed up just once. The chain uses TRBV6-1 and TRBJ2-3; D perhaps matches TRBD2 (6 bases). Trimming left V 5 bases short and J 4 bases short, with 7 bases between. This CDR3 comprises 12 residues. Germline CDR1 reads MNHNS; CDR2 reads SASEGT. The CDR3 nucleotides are TGTGCCAGCAGTCCGGGGGCAGATACGCAGTATTTT. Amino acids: CASSPGADTQYF.

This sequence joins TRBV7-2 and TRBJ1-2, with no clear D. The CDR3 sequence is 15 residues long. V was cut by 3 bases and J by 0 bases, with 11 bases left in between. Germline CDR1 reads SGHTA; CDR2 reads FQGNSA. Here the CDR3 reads CASSLVRVSNYGYTF. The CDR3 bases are TGTGCCAGCAGCTTGGTTCGGGTTTCTAACTATGGCTACACCTTC.

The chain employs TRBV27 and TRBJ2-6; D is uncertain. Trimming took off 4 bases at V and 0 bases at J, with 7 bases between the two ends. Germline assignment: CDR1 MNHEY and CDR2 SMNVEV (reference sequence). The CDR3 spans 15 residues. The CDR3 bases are TGTGCCAGCAGTTCCAGTAGCTCTGGGGCCAACGTCCTGACTTTC. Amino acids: CASSSSSSGANVLTF.

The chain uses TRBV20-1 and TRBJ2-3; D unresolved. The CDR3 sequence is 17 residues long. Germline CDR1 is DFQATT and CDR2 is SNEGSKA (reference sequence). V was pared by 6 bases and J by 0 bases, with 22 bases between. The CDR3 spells CSASSYGAMLSTDTQYF. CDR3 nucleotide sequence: TGCAGTGCCAGCAGTTACGGTGCTATGCTTAGCACAGATACGCAGTATTTT.

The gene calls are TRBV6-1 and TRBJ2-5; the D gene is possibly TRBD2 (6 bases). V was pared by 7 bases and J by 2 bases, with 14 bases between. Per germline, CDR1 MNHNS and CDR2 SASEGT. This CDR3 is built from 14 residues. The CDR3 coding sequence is TGTGCCAGCAAGGTCGGGGGAGTACAAGAGACCCAGTACTTC. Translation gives CASKVGGVQETQYF.

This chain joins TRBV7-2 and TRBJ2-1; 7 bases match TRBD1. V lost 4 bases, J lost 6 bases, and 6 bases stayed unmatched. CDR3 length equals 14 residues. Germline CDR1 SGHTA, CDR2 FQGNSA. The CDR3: CASSSRTGTNEQFF. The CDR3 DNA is TGTGCCAGCAGCTCTCGGACAGGCACCAATGAGCAGTTCTTC.

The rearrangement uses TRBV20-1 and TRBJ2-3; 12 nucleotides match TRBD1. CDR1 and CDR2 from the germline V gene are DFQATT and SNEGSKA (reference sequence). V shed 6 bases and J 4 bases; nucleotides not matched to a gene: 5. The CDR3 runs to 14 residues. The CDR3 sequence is CSAKGQGASDTQYF. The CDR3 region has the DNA TGCAGTGCAAAGGGACAGGGGGCATCAGATACGCAGTATTTT.

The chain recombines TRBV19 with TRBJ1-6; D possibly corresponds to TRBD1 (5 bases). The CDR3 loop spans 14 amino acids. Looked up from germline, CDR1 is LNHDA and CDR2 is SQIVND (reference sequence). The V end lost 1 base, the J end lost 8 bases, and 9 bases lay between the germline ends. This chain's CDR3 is CASSIGDGDSPLHF. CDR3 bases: TGTGCCAGTAGTATAGGGGACGGCGATTCACCCCTCCACTTT.

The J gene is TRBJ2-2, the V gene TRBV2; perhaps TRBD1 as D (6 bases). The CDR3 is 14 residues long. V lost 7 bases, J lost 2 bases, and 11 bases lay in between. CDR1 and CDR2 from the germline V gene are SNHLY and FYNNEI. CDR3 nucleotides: TGTGCCAGCAAGCCGGGACAAAACACCGGGGAGCTGTTTTTT. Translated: CASKPGQNTGELFF. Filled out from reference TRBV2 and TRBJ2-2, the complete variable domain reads EPEVTQTPSHQVTQMGQEVILRCVPISNHLYFYWYRQILGQKVEFLVSFYNNEISEKSEIFDDQFSVERPDGSNFTLKIRSTKLEDSAMYFCASKPGQNTGELFFGEGSRLTVL.

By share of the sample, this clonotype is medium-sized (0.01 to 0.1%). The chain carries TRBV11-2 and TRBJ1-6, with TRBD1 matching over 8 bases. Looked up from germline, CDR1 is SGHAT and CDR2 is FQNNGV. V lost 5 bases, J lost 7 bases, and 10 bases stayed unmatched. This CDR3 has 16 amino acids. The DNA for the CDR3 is TGTGCCAGCAGCCGTAATCCCCGGGACAGGAATTCACCCCTCCACTTT. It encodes CASSRNPRDRNSPLHF.

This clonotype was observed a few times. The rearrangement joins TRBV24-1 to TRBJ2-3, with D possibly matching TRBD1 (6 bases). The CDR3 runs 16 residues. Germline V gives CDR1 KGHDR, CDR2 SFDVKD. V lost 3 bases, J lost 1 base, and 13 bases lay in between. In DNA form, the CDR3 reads TGTGCCACCAGTGATCCCACAGGGAAGGGCACAGATACGCAGTATTTT. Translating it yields CATSDPTGKGTDTQYF.

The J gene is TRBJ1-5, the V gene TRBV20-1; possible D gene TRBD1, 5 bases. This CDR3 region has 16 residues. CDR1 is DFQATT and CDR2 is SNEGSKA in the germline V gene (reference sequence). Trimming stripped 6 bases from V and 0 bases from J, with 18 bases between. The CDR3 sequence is CSASHVGAHSNQPQHF. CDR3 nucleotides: TGCAGTGCCAGTCATGTAGGGGCCCATAGCAATCAGCCCCAGCATTTT.

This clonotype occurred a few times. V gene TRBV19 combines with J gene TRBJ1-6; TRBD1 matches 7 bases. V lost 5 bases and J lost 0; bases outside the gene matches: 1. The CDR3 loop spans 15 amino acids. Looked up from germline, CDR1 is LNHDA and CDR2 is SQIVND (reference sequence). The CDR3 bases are TGTGCCAGTAGTCGGGACAGCTCCTATAATTCACCCCTCCACTTT. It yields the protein CASSRDSSYNSPLHF.

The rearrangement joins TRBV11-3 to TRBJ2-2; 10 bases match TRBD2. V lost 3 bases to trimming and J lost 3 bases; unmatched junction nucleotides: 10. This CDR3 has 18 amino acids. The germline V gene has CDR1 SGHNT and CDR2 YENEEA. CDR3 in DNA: TGTGCCAGCAGCTTGGGTGCTAGCGGGGGACCTGACACCGGGGAGCTGTTTTTT. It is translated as CASSLGASGGPDTGELFF.

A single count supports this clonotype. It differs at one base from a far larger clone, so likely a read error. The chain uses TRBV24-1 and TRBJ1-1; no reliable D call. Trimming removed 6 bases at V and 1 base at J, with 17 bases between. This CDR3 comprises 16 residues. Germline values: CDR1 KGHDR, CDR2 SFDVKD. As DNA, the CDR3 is TGTGCCACCAGTTACGGTCTTGGGAGAGAGAACACTGAAGCTTTCTTT. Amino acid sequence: CATSYGLGRENTEAFF.

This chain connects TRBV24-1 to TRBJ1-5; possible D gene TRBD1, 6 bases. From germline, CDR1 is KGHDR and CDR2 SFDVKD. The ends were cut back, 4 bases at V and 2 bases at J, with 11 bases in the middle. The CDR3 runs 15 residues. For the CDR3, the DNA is TGTGCCACCAGTGACGTCGGGGGGCGCAATCAGCCCCAGCATTTT. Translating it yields CATSDVGGRNQPQHF.

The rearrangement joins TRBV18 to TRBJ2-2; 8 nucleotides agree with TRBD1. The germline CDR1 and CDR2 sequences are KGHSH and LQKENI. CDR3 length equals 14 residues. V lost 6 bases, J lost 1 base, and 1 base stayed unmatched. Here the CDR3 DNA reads TGTGCCAGCTCGGACAGGGTGAACACCGGGGAGCTGTTTTTT. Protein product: CASSDRVNTGELFF.

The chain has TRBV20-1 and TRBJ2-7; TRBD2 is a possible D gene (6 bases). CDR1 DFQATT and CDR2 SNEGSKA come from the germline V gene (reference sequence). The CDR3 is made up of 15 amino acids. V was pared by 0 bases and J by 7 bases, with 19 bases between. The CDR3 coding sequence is TGCAGTGCTAGAGACTGGCGGGGTAGGGCGCGGGAGCAGTACTTC. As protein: CSARDWRGRAREQYF.

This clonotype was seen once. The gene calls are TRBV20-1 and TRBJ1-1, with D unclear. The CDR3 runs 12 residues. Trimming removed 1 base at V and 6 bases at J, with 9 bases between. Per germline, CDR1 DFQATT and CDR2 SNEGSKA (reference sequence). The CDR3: CSARAPASEAFF. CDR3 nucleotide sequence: TGCAGTGCTAGAGCCCCCGCTTCTGAAGCTTTCTTT.